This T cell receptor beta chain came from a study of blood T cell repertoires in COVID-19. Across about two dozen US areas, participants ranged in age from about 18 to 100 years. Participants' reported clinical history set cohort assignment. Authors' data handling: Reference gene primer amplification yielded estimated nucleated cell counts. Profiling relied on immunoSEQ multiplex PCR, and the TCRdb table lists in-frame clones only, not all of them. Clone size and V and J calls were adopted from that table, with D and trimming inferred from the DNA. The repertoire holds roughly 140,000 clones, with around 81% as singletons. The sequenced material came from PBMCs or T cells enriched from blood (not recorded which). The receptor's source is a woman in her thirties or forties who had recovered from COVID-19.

CDR3 amino acids: CASSTDGQDNSPLHF. The DNA for the CDR3 is TGTGCCAGCAGCACCGACGGACAGGATAATTCACCCCTCCACTTT. The chain couples TRBV9 to TRBJ1-6; 7 bases map to TRBD1. CDR1 is SGDLS and CDR2 is YYNGEE in the germline V gene. This CDR3 is 15 amino acids long. The ends lost 4 bases at V and 5 bases at J; junction bases unmatched: 6.